This is a list of T cell receptor beta chains from one sample in a study of CD8 T cells in ankylosing spondylitis. TCRdb passed the 5' RACE reads through MiXCR, listing each CDR3 protein once. The table lists 200,000 to 250,000 distinct CDR3 sequences, roughly a tenth of them singletons, with roughly a fifth in the top ten. Material: blood, either unsorted or a sorted T cell fraction (not recorded which). The receptor set was obtained from a male donor with ankylosing spondylitis or in good health (not recorded which). Each CDR3 is given with its conserved first and last residue. The order of the fields is CDR3 length, clone size, V gene, D gene, J gene, CDR3 protein, CDR3 DNA. The D gene is left open where the match is weak. Clone size is given for some rows only: seen once, a few or many times, or a class if the clone is expanded.

CDR3 length: 12; clone size: .; V gene: TRBV3-1; D gene: .; J gene: TRBJ2-7; CDR3 protein: CASSQQAYEQYF; CDR3 DNA: TGTGCCAGCAGCCAACAGGCCTACGAGCAGTACTTC
CDR3 length: 17; clone size: many; V gene: TRBV28; D gene: .; J gene: TRBJ2-4; CDR3 protein: CASSPQGGGKDKNIQYF; CDR3 DNA: TGTGCCAGCAGTCCCCAGGGAGGGGGCAAGGACAAAAACATTCAGTACTTC
CDR3 length: 19; clone size: few; V gene: TRBV7-2; D gene: TRBD1; J gene: TRBJ2-6; CDR3 protein: CASSFAQGAVGAGANVLTF; CDR3 DNA: TGTGCCAGCAGCTTTGCGCAGGGGGCTGTTGGAGCTGGGGCCAACGTCCTGACTTTC
CDR3 length: 17; clone size: many; V gene: TRBV16; D gene: .; J gene: TRBJ1-5; CDR3 protein: CASSQSAGTYTNQPQHF; CDR3 DNA: TGTGCCAGCAGCCAATCCGCAGGGACCTATACCAATCAGCCCCAGCATTTT
CDR3 length: 14; clone size: many; V gene: TRBV5-1; D gene: .; J gene: TRBJ2-2; CDR3 protein: CASSFFQNTGELFF; CDR3 DNA: TGCGCCAGCAGCTTCTTCCAAAACACCGGGGAGCTGTTTTTT
CDR3 length: 12; clone size: many; V gene: TRBV29-1; D gene: .; J gene: TRBJ1-1; CDR3 protein: CSVEPQNTEAFF; CDR3 DNA: TGCAGCGTTGAGCCCCAGAACACTGAAGCTTTCTTT
CDR3 length: 18; clone size: many; V gene: TRBV5-5; D gene: TRBD1; J gene: TRBJ1-1; CDR3 protein: CASSLHWYLTGVNTEAFF; CDR3 DNA: TGTGCCAGCAGCCTACATTGGTACCTGACAGGGGTGAACACTGAAGCTTTCTTT
CDR3 length: 16; clone size: many; V gene: TRBV7-2; D gene: .; J gene: TRBJ1-1; CDR3 protein: CASSLAVGGLNTEAFF; CDR3 DNA: TGTGCCAGCAGCTTAGCGGTGGGGGGTTTGAACACTGAAGCTTTCTTT
CDR3 length: 16; clone size: many; V gene: TRBV6-4; D gene: TRBD2; J gene: TRBJ2-3; CDR3 protein: CASSDSTAGGQDTQYF; CDR3 DNA: TGTGCCAGCAGTGACTCGACAGCGGGGGGGCAAGATACGCAGTATTTT
CDR3 length: 16; clone size: few; V gene: TRBV7-7; D gene: .; J gene: TRBJ2-3; CDR3 protein: CASSPIPLQGHGTQYF; CDR3 DNA: TGTGCTAGCAGCCCGATCCCCCTCCAGGGGCACGGTACGCAGTATTTT
CDR3 length: 14; clone size: many; V gene: TRBV5-1; D gene: .; J gene: TRBJ2-5; CDR3 protein: CASSLRLAQETQYF; CDR3 DNA: TGCGCCAGCAGCTTGCGGCTAGCCCAAGAGACCCAGTACTTC
CDR3 length: 11; clone size: many; V gene: TRBV29-1; D gene: .; J gene: TRBJ2-2; CDR3 protein: CSVEYSGELFF; CDR3 DNA: TGCAGCGTTGAATATTCCGGGGAGCTGTTTTTT
CDR3 length: 15; clone size: many; V gene: TRBV5-1; D gene: .; J gene: TRBJ2-5; CDR3 protein: CASRVLQGTQETQYF; CDR3 DNA: TGCGCCAGCAGGGTTCTCCAGGGGACCCAAGAGACCCAGTACTTC
CDR3 length: 14; clone size: many; V gene: TRBV7-2; D gene: .; J gene: TRBJ1-2; CDR3 protein: CASSFEGTARGYTF; CDR3 DNA: TGTGCCAGCAGCTTCGAGGGCACAGCTAGGGGCTACACCTTC
CDR3 length: 15; clone size: .; V gene: TRBV12-3/TRBV12-4; D gene: .; J gene: TRBJ2-7; CDR3 protein: CASSSSRGITYEQYF; CDR3 DNA: TGTGCCAGCAGTTCCTCCAGGGGCATCACCTACGAGCAGTACTTC
CDR3 length: 15; clone size: many; V gene: TRBV9; D gene: TRBD1; J gene: TRBJ2-7; CDR3 protein: CASSEGQGSSYEQYF; CDR3 DNA: TGTGCCAGCAGCGAAGGACAGGGGAGCTCCTACGAGCAGTACTTC
CDR3 length: 16; clone size: few; V gene: TRBV12-3/TRBV12-4; D gene: TRBD2; J gene: TRBJ2-1; CDR3 protein: CASSPGTSKNTNEQFF; CDR3 DNA: TGTGCCAGCAGTCCGGGGACTAGCAAAAACACGAATGAGCAGTTCTTC
CDR3 length: 16; clone size: .; V gene: TRBV5-5; D gene: .; J gene: TRBJ1-3; CDR3 protein: CTSSLIPGVTGNTIYF; CDR3 DNA: TGTACCAGCAGCCTGATCCCAGGGGTGACAGGAAACACCATATATTTT
CDR3 length: 13; clone size: many; V gene: TRBV18; D gene: TRBD1; J gene: TRBJ2-1; CDR3 protein: CASSRSGGLEQFF; CDR3 DNA: TGTGCCAGCTCACGGTCAGGGGGCCTTGAGCAGTTCTTC
CDR3 length: 13; clone size: many; V gene: TRBV27; D gene: .; J gene: TRBJ2-5; CDR3 protein: CASSFVRGETQYF; CDR3 DNA: TGTGCCAGCAGTTTCGTGAGGGGGGAGACCCAGTACTTC
CDR3 length: 16; clone size: many; V gene: TRBV5-1; D gene: TRBD2; J gene: TRBJ2-1; CDR3 protein: CASTSDGGGASYEQFF; CDR3 DNA: TGCGCCAGCACCTCTGATGGCGGGGGGGCCTCGTATGAGCAGTTCTTC
CDR3 length: 14; clone size: many; V gene: TRBV5-1; D gene: .; J gene: TRBJ2-1; CDR3 protein: CASSPGTSTNEQFF; CDR3 DNA: TGCGCCAGCAGCCCCGGGACTTCTACAAATGAGCAGTTCTTC
CDR3 length: 15; clone size: .; V gene: TRBV14; D gene: TRBD1; J gene: TRBJ2-3; CDR3 protein: CASSSGTGGPDTQYF; CDR3 DNA: TGTGCCAGCAGCTCCGGGACAGGGGGCCCAGATACGCAGTATTTT
CDR3 length: 15; clone size: many; V gene: TRBV20-1; D gene: .; J gene: TRBJ2-3; CDR3 protein: CSARIAGVNADTQYF; CDR3 DNA: TGCAGTGCTAGAATAGCCGGTGTCAACGCAGATACGCAGTATTTT
CDR3 length: 13; clone size: .; V gene: TRBV10-3; D gene: .; J gene: TRBJ2-5; CDR3 protein: CAMGQGGRETQYF; CDR3 DNA: TGTGCCATGGGGCAAGGTGGGCGAGAGACCCAGTACTTC
CDR3 length: 13; clone size: many; V gene: TRBV20-1; D gene: .; J gene: TRBJ2-2; CDR3 protein: CSARDAPTGELFF; CDR3 DNA: TGCAGTGCTAGGGATGCGCCCACCGGGGAGCTGTTTTTT
CDR3 length: 16; clone size: many; V gene: TRBV5-1; D gene: .; J gene: TRBJ2-2; CDR3 protein: CASSLLGLANTGELFF; CDR3 DNA: TGCGCCAGCAGCTTGCTGGGACTGGCGAACACCGGGGAGCTGTTTTTT